The text below deals with one TCR beta chain. Its antigen has not been determined. It has no much larger one-base neighbor in the sample; base qualities were not kept. This record comes from a study of T cell repertoires in ileal Crohn's disease (dated by TCRdb to between 2017 and 2020). Regarding the research as a whole: The median duration of disease was 7.5 to 9.5 years, and at the time of surgery about a third of patients were active smokers. Roughly half of the patients were given postoperative therapy, with 15 to 20 on anti-TNF agents and under 13 on thiopurines. M6 samples were neoterminal ileum biopsies taken at postoperative colonoscopy. A prospective multicentre cohort supplied the approximately 56 Crohn's disease patients whose TCR repertoires were analysed. The study was conducted in parallel with a multicentre cohort built to find predictors of early endoscopic recurrence after ileocolonic resection. A Rutgeerts score above i0 was used to define endoscopic postoperative recurrence. Every patient underwent surgery because of a complication, which was stricturing disease in 61% of cases and penetrating disease in about 39%. A total of about 170 mucosal samples from some 60 patients were sequenced, with samples obtained at several locations on the surgical specimen and at postoperative endoscopy. Study-wide findings and limitations: A significantly higher proportion of clonal expansions was observed in active smokers at surgery than in non-smokers (about 25% vs 20%, p=0.02). Only a subgroup of patients, of unstated size, had their mucosal CD4 and CD8 T cells sorted and sequenced. More high-frequency clones were carried by sorted CD8 T cells than by CD4 T cells, suggesting that mucosal expansions were mainly CD8. Higher high-frequency clone percentages at surgery were associated with endoscopic recurrence; all patients with clonality above 26.8% (18/57) had recurrence. The timing of postoperative endoscopy varied within the first year after surgery, and the median delay was nearly 7 months.

About 500 nanograms of biopsy DNA per sample were submitted for commercial TCRB immunosequencing. CDR3 regions were amplified from genomic DNA by Adaptive Biotechnology using a two-step, amplification bias-controlled multiplex PCR. Primers covering every V and J gene segment were used in the first PCR, while barcodes and Illumina adapters were added in the second PCR. CDR3 libraries were sequenced on an Illumina instrument. In the paper's pipeline: The analysis used both the pipelines supplied by the vendor and custom analysis of the raw data in R/Bioconductor with R version 3.3.0. Clonality, which ranges from 0 to 1, was calculated as the inverse of the normalised Shannon entropy across all productive clones. The repertoire share taken up by the top 100 clones defined high-frequency clones, and only clones that passed a 95% confidence test were kept. The Simpson index measured repertoire diversity, and the Morisita-Horn index measured overlap between samples. TCRdb mirrors the immuneACCESS table, restricted to in-frame sequences. Some clones are absent from its copies; in checked studies, under half trace to an unresolved V gene, and the reason for the others is unknown. V and J calls and clone size are as listed in that table; D and trimming were resolved from the DNA. This sample is represented by 9,500 to 15,000 clones; roughly four fifths of them were singletons. Of the sample, 11% is held by the ten largest clones.

The sample's time point label, in plain terms: neoterminal ileum biopsy at postoperative endoscopy, about 6 months after surgery. To be eligible, patients had to be adults with ileal or ileocolonic Crohn's disease and an indication for ileocolonic resection. Before DNA extraction, whole ileal mucosal biopsies were kept frozen at -80 degrees C. A TRizol-based method was used to extract genomic DNA from the frozen whole biopsies, and the DNA was quantified with a NanoDrop 2000 spectrophotometer. V sheds 5 bases and J sheds 0 bases, leaving 6 bases between their ends. The CDR3 covers 13 residues, taking in both the cysteine and the phenylalanine. The read is trimmed to its CDR3 DNA, 39 bases read in frame from base 1. CDR1 and CDR2 are read off the germline V gene (reference sequence) as SEHNR and FQNEAQ.

The sequenced sample consisted of ileal tissue. This clonotype originated in an adult with Crohn's disease. The V gene is TRBV7-9 and the J gene is TRBJ2-3; the D gene is unclear. The CDR3 has the sequence CASSMTSTDTQYF. The bases are TGTGCCAGCAGCATGACTAGCACAGATACGCAGTATTTT.